These T cell receptor beta chains were read from a single sample in a study of Graves' ophthalmopathy and Graves' hyperthyroidism. TCRdb reprocessed the multiplex PCR reads with MiXCR, giving one entry per CDR3 protein. The sample has about 740,000 distinct CDR3 sequences; 40% are singletons. Sample: peripheral blood. The receptors shown here come from an adult man with Graves' ophthalmopathy. Both conserved end residues are part of each CDR3. A D gene is named only where the DNA matches it firmly. Rows give clone size only sometimes, using once, few, many, or a class for an expanded clone.

V gene	D gene	clone size	J gene	CDR3 protein	CDR3 DNA
TRBV19	.	.	TRBJ2-5	CASSIDRGIETQYF	TGTGCCAGTAGTATAGATCGAGGGATCGAGACCCAGTACTTC
TRBV2	.	.	TRBJ1-6	CASSGAGNSPLHF	TGTGCCAGCAGTGGAGCGGGAAATTCACCCCTCCACTTT
TRBV7-9	TRBD2	few	TRBJ2-7	CASSQKSGGGREQYF	TGTGCCAGCAGCCAGAAAAGCGGCGGGGGGCGTGAGCAGTACTTC
TRBV24-1	.	.	TRBJ2-3	CATSDPRAEHTDTQYF	TGTGCCACCAGTGATCCTCGGGCGGAACACACAGATACGCAGTATTTT
TRBV2	TRBD1	few	TRBJ1-1	CASSSRQGALAEAFF	TGTGCCAGCAGCTCAAGACAGGGGGCTCTCGCTGAAGCTTTCTTT
TRBV7-9	TRBD1	few	TRBJ1-2	CASSHPGQGVRYTF	TGCGCCAGCAGCCATCCCGGACAGGGCGTGCGCTACACCTTC
TRBV25-1	.	.	TRBJ2-2	CASSRNRVRELFF	TGTGCCAGCTCCCGTAACAGGGTTAGGGAGCTGTTTTTT
TRBV15	.	few	TRBJ2-3	CATSRSLVGGTDTQYF	TGTGCCACCAGCAGATCGCTCGTGGGGGGCACAGATACGCAGTATTTT
TRBV4-2	TRBD1	.	TRBJ1-1	CASSQVTGGQLANTEAFF	TGTGCCAGCAGCCAAGTCACAGGGGGCCAACTAGCGAACACTGAAGCTTTCTTT
TRBV19	.	many	TRBJ1-5	CASSGLLSNQPQHF	TGTGCCAGTAGTGGGCTGTTGAGCAATCAGCCCCAGCATTTT
TRBV25-1	.	.	TRBJ2-2	CASSDGSHTGELFF	TGTGCCAGCAGTGATGGGTCCCACACCGGGGAGCTGTTTTTT
TRBV7-9	.	few	TRBJ2-5	CASSLGGGRPIMETQYF	TGTGCCAGCAGCTTAGGGGGGGGCCGCCCCATTATGGAGACCCAGTACTTC
TRBV6-5	TRBD1	few	TRBJ2-7	CASSDYPGTGREQYF	TGTGCCAGCAGTGACTACCCCGGGACAGGGAGGGAGCAGTACTTC
TRBV7-6	.	.	TRBJ2-3	CASSKRTSDITQYF	TGTGCCAGCAGTAAACGGACATCCGATATTACGCAGTATTTT
TRBV9	.	.	TRBJ1-2	CASSVEGVGYGYTF	TGTGCCAGCAGCGTAGAAGGGGTCGGCTATGGCTACACCTTC
TRBV7-9	TRBD2	.	TRBJ2-7	CASSLEVSSGGPYKTTQYF	TGTGCCAGCAGCTTAGAAGTATCTAGCGGGGGACCGTATAAGACGACGCAGTACTTC
TRBV29-1	.	few	TRBJ2-3	CSVGVLTLAGTTQYF	TGCAGCGTGGGGGTATTAACGCTAGCTGGTACTACGCAGTATTTT
TRBV7-9	.	.	TRBJ1-1	CASSQGTVKNTEAFF	TGTGCCAGCAGCCAAGGGACGGTTAAGAACACTGAAGCTTTCTTT
TRBV10-2	TRBD2	many	TRBJ2-5	CASPGGGCQETQYF	TGCGCCAGCCCCGGGGGGGGATGCCAAGAGACCCAGTACTTC
TRBV2	.	few	TRBJ2-7	CASREGTAQTYEQYF	TGTGCCAGCAGGGAGGGGACCGCCCAAACCTACGAGCAGTACTTC
TRBV20-1	.	many	TRBJ2-7	CSARDLGYEQYF	TGCAGTGCTAGAGATCTCGGGTACGAGCAGTACTTC
TRBV20-1	.	.	TRBJ2-5	CSAPWGRETQYF	TGCAGTGCTCCCTGGGGCAGAGAGACCCAGTACTTC
TRBV6-6	TRBD1	.	TRBJ1-2	CASSYLSDRGYGYTF	TGTGCCAGCAGTTATCTATCGGACAGGGGCTATGGCTACACCTTC
TRBV9	.	few	TRBJ1-2	CASSDTRLGGPRYGYTF	TGTGCCAGCAGCGACACTAGACTAGGAGGACCTCGGTATGGCTACACCTTC
TRBV10-3	.	.	TRBJ2-7	CASSPLQGSYEQYF	TGTGCCAGCAGTCCTTTGCAGGGGTCGTACGAGCAGTACTTC
TRBV10-3	TRBD1	many	TRBJ1-4	CAISDKDRVNEKLFF	TGTGCCATCAGTGACAAAGACAGGGTGAATGAAAAACTGTTTTTT
TRBV10-3	.	few	TRBJ1-6	CASSPEGDSYNSPLHF	TGTGCCAGCAGTCCCGAAGGGGACTCCTATAATTCACCCCTCCACTTT
TRBV4-3	.	.	TRBJ1-6	CASSQAEQGRSSPLHF	TGCGCCAGCAGCCAAGCTGAGCAGGGGCGGAGTTCACCCCTCCACTTT
TRBV25-1	.	.	TRBJ2-7	CASSFGTRYSYEQYF	TGTGCCAGCAGTTTTGGGACGCGGTACTCCTACGAGCAGTACTTC